This TCR beta chain came from a study of vaccination and CD4 T cells after COVID-19. Sequencing of cultured CD4+ T cell DNA used the Oncomine TCR Beta short-read assay. From the PCR reads, TCRdb called clonotypes with MiXCR, one entry per CDR3 protein. The sample contains over 3,000 distinct CDR3 sequences, 17% of which appear only once. Indicated treatment: roughly ten-day PBMC culture with coronavirus spike peptide pools or control peptides (ViraFEST assay). The J segment lost 4 bases and the V segment lost 4 bases, leaving 4 bases of the junction unmatched. Germline V gene sequence: CDR1 MNHEY, CDR2 SVGAGI. This CDR3 has 15 residues. A remark on this clonotype: The antigen is not known.

The rearrangement links TRBV6-5 to TRBJ2-5; TRBD2 matches 12 bases. Source material: CD4+ T cells from blood, cultured in vitro. The TCR sequence derives from a human donor who had recovered from COVID-19. In nucleotides, the CDR3 is TGTGCCAGCAGTTCGACTAGCGGGAGTGGAGAGACCCAGTACTTC. Its translation is CASSSTSGSGETQYF.